What follows are 5 T cell receptor beta chains derived from one specimen sequenced in a study of technical replicates of blood from a few donors. Clones were sequenced by immunoSEQ multiplex PCR, and TCRdb holds only the in-frame ones, with some missing. The repertoire holds tens of thousands of clones, with approximately 94% as singletons. The specimen sequenced was T cells isolated from PBMCs. These TCRs come from a human donor in good health.

The chain recombines TRBV5-1 with TRBJ1-2; 10 bases are shared with TRBD1. Per germline, CDR1 SGHRS and CDR2 YFSETQ. V gave up 0 bases and J gave up 2 bases; unmatched junction bases: 1. There are 15 residues in the CDR3. CDR3: CASSLADRGNYGYTF. DNA of the CDR3: TGCGCCAGCAGCTTGGCGGACAGGGGGAACTATGGCTACACCTTC. Based on the CDR3 plus reference TRBV5-1 and TRBJ1-2, the full variable domain is KAGVTQTPRYLIKTRGQQVTLSCSPISGHRSVSWYQQTPGQGLQFLFEYFSETQRNKGNFPGRFSGRQFSNSRSEMNVSTLELGDSALYLCASSLADRGNYGYTFGSGTRLTVV.

The chain combines TRBV7-9 with TRBJ2-7, with D maybe TRBD2 (6 bases). The CDR3 runs 14 residues. CDR1 and CDR2 (germline): SEHNR, FQNEAQ (reference sequence). The V gene lost 6 bases and the J gene lost 4 bases, with 16 bases spanning the gap. CDR3 residues: CASRGGALIYEQYF. In DNA, the CDR3 is TGTGCCAGCAGAGGAGGGGCCCTAATTTACGAGCAGTACTTC.

CDR3 nucleotides: TGTGCCAGCCAGGGACAGCTTAACACCGGGGAGCTGTTTTTT. Translated, it gives CASQGQLNTGELFF. The chain employs TRBV27 and TRBJ2-2; 7 bases fit TRBD1. After removal of 8 bases from V and 2 bases from J, the junction contained 5 bases not matched to a gene. From germline, CDR1 is MNHEY and CDR2 SMNVEV (reference sequence). This CDR3 is 14 amino acids long.

V usage is TRBV29-1 and J usage is TRBJ1-1; D is undetermined. CDR1 and CDR2 (germline): SQVTM, ANQGSEA. The length of the CDR3 is 12 residues. V was cut by 4 bases and J by 8 bases, with 14 bases left in between. The CDR3, as DNA: TGCAGCGTTGGGGCGGGCGGTATGGAAGCTTTCTTT. Translating it yields CSVGAGGMEAFF.

Comments on this clone: One junction end does not reproduce the germline sequence, and a read error may be involved. The chain employs TRBV29-1 and TRBJ2-2; 8 bases map to TRBD2. The germline V gene has CDR1 SQVTM and CDR2 ANQGSEA. The CDR3 loop spans 14 amino acids. CDR3 coding DNA: TGCAGCGTTGACGGGGGGGCGAACACCGAGGAGCTGTTTTTT. This gives the protein CSVDGGANTEELFF.